Described below is a single T cell receptor beta chain sequence and its context. Other DNA variants within this sample encode the same CDR3. The data stem from a study of blood T cell repertoires in COVID-19. Turning to the study itself: Whether acute or convalescent, the COVID-19 samples came from the United States, Italy and Spain.

The CDR3 is made up of 18 amino acids. CDR1 is MGHRA and CDR2 is YSYEKL in the germline V gene. The V gene end was trimmed by 1 base and the J gene end by 0 bases; junction bases not matched to a gene: 7. As processed by the authors: It was from reference gene primer amplification that nucleated cell counts were estimated. Method: immunoSEQ multiplex PCR; TCRdb's copy keeps in-frame clones and lacks some. That table furnishes V, J and clone size, whereas the DNA furnished D and trimming. The sample carries fewer than 250,000 clones, around 78% recorded once. This clonotype was sampled from a woman in her seventies with active or convalescent COVID-19. The rearrangement links TRBV4-1 to TRBJ1-5; TRBD1 matches 9 bases. Sequenced sample: peripheral blood. As DNA, the CDR3 is TGCGCCAGCAGCCAAGGGAGGACAGGGGCATATAGCAATCAGCCCCAGCATTTT. This translates into CASSQGRTGAYSNQPQHF.